What follows describes a single T cell receptor (beta chain). What it binds is not known. Data came from immunoSEQ multiplex PCR; TCRdb stores just in-frame clones and leaves some out. The sample holds 35,000 to 45,000 clones, 74% seen once. This sample is part of a study of early stage breast cancer tumors. Study summary: ER+/PR+/HER2- status applied to about 70% of the 16 invasive breast tumors. General observations from the study: Tumor and normal breast were distinguished via blood comparison in about 90% of the 16 patients. Functional markers like CD4, CD8 and FOXP3 were missed in bulk sequencing.

There are 14 residues in the CDR3. V was trimmed by 4 bases and J by 0 bases, leaving 10 bases between them. The V gene's germline CDR1 is SGHAT and CDR2 FQDESV (reference sequence). The sequencing input was blood. The receptor was isolated from a person aged 60 to 70 with breast cancer. The rearrangement links TRBV11-1 to TRBJ2-7, with D uncertain. The CDR3 DNA is TGTGCCAGCAGCTCAGGACGGATCTCCTACGAGCAGTACTTC. This sequence encodes CASSSGRISYEQYF.